This T cell receptor beta chain was captured in a study of CD8 T cells in ankylosing spondylitis. In TCRdb, the 5' RACE reads were re-called with MiXCR into one record per CDR3 protein. The table includes some 130,000 distinct CDR3 sequences, about 7.3% detected once. This clonotype was counted at least ten times. The length of the CDR3 is 14 residues. Trimming shortened V by 6 bases and J by 9 bases, and 18 bases separated the two germline ends. Sequenced input: blood, either unsorted or a sorted T cell fraction (not recorded which). V is TRBV12-3 or TRBV12-4 and J is TRBJ1-5; TRBD1 is a possible D gene (5 bases). The TCR was taken from a female donor with ankylosing spondylitis or in good health (not recorded which). This CDR3 reads CASRSGARGMPQHF. In DNA, the CDR3 is TGTGCCAGCAGATCCGGCGCCCGGGGGATGCCCCAGCATTTT.